This TCR beta chain stems from a study of blood T cell repertoires in COVID-19 (dated by TCRdb to between 2020 and 2021). Regarding the study in general: Samples from collaborators originated in the United States, Italy and Spain and spanned both the acute and convalescent phases of COVID-19. The material from the prospective study consisted of cDNA or gDNA derived from T cells, B-cell-depleted T cells, or PBMCs. The dataset comprised deeply sampled blood TCRbeta repertoires from subjects exposed to, actively infected with, or recovered from COVID-19. The repertoires were made available in a free public database intended to serve as a resource for research on the immune response to SARS-CoV-2. The samples were drawn from the first 160 participants of the ongoing ImmuneRACE study and from roughly 1,300 subjects provided by 6 global collaborators. Nearly every sample came with metadata listing a de-identified subject ID, COVID-19 status, age in years and sex. Where available, HLA class I and class II types were obtained from metadata supplied by the sample provider rather than from assay-based typing. The paper's findings and limits, for the study overall: The amount of clinical and demographic metadata varied by source and participant and was provided uncurated.

Each collaborating institution followed its own protocols to collect whole blood in K2EDTA tubes. For TCRbeta analysis, collaborators shipped samples in one of three forms: frozen whole blood, isolated PBMCs, or DNA extracted from either of those sample types. TCRbeta CDR3 regions were amplified from genomic DNA by means of the immunoSEQ Assay, a bias-controlled multiplex PCR. Under the source paper's analysis protocol: The number of nucleated cells in each sample was estimated by amplification of reference gene primers within the assay. To quantify the absolute abundance of each unique TCRbeta CDR3 rearrangement, sequence reads were collapsed and filtered. For each sample, productive Simpson clonality was calculated as the square root of Simpson's diversity index across productive rearrangements. Not all clones reach the TCRdb copy of this immuneACCESS table, which keeps in-frame sequences only. Checked studies attribute under half of the gap to unresolved V genes and leave the rest unexplained. The V and J calls and the clone size are those of that table, but D and trimming were determined from the DNA. The sample table contains some 15,000 clones; only one count was recorded for less than 80% of them. The ten largest clonotypes hold roughly 34% of the sample.

CDR1 and CDR2 are drawn from the germline V gene (reference sequence): LNHNV, YYDKDF. V was cut back by 0 bases and J by 5 bases, leaving a gap of 4 bases between them. The CDR3 runs 12 amino acids, cysteine and phenylalanine included. Only CDR3 DNA remains: 36 bases, in frame from the first base. In the case of this clone: Its antigen is still unknown. Within one base of it there is no much larger clone, and no base qualities were kept.

This clonotype originated in a man between 65 and 80 years old with active or convalescent COVID-19. The chain couples TRBV15 to TRBJ2-5; the D gene assignment is ambiguous. Sample: peripheral blood. The bases are TGTGCCACCAGCAGAGAGGAGGAGACCCAGTACTTC. This translates into CATSREEETQYF.